What follows describes a single TCR beta chain. Repertoires were generated with immunoSEQ multiplex PCR, while TCRdb's copy carries only in-frame clones and drops some. The sample carries 200,000 or so clones, over 80% recorded once. Exposed enrollees had met someone with a PCR-confirmed or clinician-diagnosed COVID-19 case at some point within the 2 weeks before study entry. V was cut by 7 bases and J by 3 bases, with 7 bases left in between. Germline-derived CDR1 and CDR2 are SNHLY and FYNNEI. This CDR3 comprises 11 residues. This entry is derived from a study of blood T cell repertoires in COVID-19. Study-level background: There were acute and convalescent COVID-19 samples, and they came from the United States, Italy and Spain.

This TCR was recovered from a woman between 25 and 40 years old who had been exposed to COVID-19. The chain has TRBV2 and TRBJ2-7; D is undetermined. The source material was PBMCs or T cells enriched from blood (not recorded which). The CDR3 reads CASKEYYEQYF. The CDR3 DNA reads as TGTGCCAGCAAGGAGTACTACGAGCAGTACTTC.